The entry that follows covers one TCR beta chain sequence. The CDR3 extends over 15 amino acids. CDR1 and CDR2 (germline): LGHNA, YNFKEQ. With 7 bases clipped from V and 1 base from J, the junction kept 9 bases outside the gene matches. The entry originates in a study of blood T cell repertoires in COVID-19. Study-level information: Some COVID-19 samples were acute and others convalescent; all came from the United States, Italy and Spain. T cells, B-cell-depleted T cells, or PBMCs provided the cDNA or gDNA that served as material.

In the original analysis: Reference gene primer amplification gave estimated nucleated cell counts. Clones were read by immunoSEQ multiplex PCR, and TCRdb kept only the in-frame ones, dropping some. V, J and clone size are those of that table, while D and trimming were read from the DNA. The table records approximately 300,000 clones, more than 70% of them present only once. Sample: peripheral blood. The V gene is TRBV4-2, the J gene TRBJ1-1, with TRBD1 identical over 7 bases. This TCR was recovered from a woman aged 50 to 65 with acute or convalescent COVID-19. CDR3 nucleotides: TGTGCCAGCATAGAAAGGGACAGATCGAACACTGAAGCTTTCTTT. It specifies CASIERDRSNTEAFF.